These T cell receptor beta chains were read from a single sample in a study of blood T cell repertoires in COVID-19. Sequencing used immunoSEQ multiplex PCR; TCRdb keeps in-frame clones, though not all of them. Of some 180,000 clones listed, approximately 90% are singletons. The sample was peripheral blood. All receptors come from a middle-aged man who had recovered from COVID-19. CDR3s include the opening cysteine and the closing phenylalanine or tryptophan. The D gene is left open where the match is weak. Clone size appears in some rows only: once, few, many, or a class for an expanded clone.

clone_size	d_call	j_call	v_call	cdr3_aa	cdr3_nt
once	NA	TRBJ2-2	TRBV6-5	CASTYLPGNTGELFF	TGTGCCAGCACCTACCTACCGGGGAACACCGGGGAGCTGTTTTTT
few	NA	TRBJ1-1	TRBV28	CASSLRGGSTEAFF	TGTGCCAGCAGTTTAAGGGGGGGGAGCACTGAAGCTTTCTTT
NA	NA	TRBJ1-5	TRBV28	CASSSFDVGVLNQPQHF	TGTGCCAGCAGTTCGTTCGATGTAGGGGTCCTTAATCAGCCCCAGCATTTT
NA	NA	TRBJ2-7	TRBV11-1	CASSYLREAEQYF	TGTGCCAGCAGCTACCTCCGGGAAGCCGAGCAGTACTTC
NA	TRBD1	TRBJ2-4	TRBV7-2	CASRKSAGQGKNIQYF	TGTGCCAGCAGGAAAAGCGCCGGACAGGGGAAAAACATTCAGTACTTC
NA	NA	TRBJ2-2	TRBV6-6	CASRTSTGELFF	TGTGCCAGCAGGACTTCCACCGGGGAGCTGTTTTTT
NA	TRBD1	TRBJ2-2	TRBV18	CASSAGTGNTGELFF	TGTGCCAGCTCGGCCGGGACAGGGAACACCGGGGAGCTGTTTTTT
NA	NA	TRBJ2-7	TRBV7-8	CASSLGTGRPYEQYF	TGTGCCAGCAGCTTAGGGACGGGGAGGCCCTACGAGCAGTACTTC
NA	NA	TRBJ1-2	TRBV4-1	CASSQVGANYGYTF	TGCGCCAGCAGCCAAGTGGGGGCGAACTATGGCTACACCTTC
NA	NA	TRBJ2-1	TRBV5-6	CASRAGGPSNEQFF	TGTGCCAGCAGAGCCGGCGGGCCGAGCAATGAGCAGTTCTTC
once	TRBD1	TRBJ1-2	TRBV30	CAWRYRGANYGYTF	TGTGCCTGGAGGTACAGGGGAGCTAACTATGGCTACACCTTC
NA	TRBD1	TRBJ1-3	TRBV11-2	CASSLLGQGPGNTIYF	TGTGCCAGCAGCTTACTTGGACAGGGACCGGGAAACACCATATATTTT
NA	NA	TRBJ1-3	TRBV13	CASSSGGGPGNTIYF	TGTGCCAGCAGCTCCGGGGGGGGGCCAGGAAACACCATATATTTT
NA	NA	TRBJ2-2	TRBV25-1	CASSPGGANTGELFF	TGTGCCAGCAGTCCCGGTGGTGCGAACACCGGGGAGCTGTTTTTT
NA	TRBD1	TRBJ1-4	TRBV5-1	CASSLGVGQADEKLFF	TGCGCCAGCAGCTTGGGGGTTGGACAGGCGGATGAAAAACTGTTTTTT
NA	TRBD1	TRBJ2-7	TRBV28	CASSLQGVPYEQYF	TGTGCCAGCAGTCTCCAGGGGGTCCCCTACGAGCAGTACTTC
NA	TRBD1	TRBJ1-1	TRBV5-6	CASSPDRGNTEAFF	TGTGCCAGCAGCCCGGACAGGGGGAACACTGAAGCTTTCTTT
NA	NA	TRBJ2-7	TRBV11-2	CASSQTSSSSYEQYF	TGTGCCAGCAGCCAGACTAGTTCCTCGTCCTACGAGCAGTACTTC
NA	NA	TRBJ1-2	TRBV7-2	CASSFGAHNYGYTF	TGTGCCAGCAGCTTCGGAGCCCATAACTATGGCTACACCTTC
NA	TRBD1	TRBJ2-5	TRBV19	CASSITGGKETQYF	TGTGCCAGTAGTATCACAGGGGGGAAAGAGACCCAGTACTTC
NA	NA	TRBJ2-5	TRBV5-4	CASSLEGLATPRETQYF	TGTGCCAGCAGCTTGGAGGGTCTAGCGACCCCCAGGGAGACCCAGTACTTC
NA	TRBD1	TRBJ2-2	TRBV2	CASRATGTGYAGELFF	TGTGCCAGCAGAGCGACCGGGACAGGGTATGCCGGGGAGCTGTTTTTT
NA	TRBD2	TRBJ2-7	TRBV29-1	CSVKCGGALTYEQYF	TGCAGCGTCAAATGCGGGGGGGCTCTGACCTACGAGCAGTACTTC
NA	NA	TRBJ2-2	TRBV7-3	CASSLTLGLANTGELFF	TGTGCCAGCAGCTTAACTTTGGGACTTGCGAACACCGGGGAGCTGTTTTTT
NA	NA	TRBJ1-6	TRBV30	CALRGQARTNSPLHF	TGTGCCCTCAGGGGCCAAGCAAGAACTAATTCACCCCTCCACTTT
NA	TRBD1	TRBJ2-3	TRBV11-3	CASSFGGTGTTDTQYF	TGTGCCAGCAGCTTCGGCGGGACAGGGACAACAGATACGCAGTATTTT
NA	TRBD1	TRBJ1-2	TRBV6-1	CASSEGQGARYSGGYTF	TGTGCCAGCAGTGAGGGACAGGGGGCGAGGTATAGTGGTGGCTACACCTTC
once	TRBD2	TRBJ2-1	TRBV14	CASSQEALAGVLEQFF	TGTGCCAGCAGCCAAGAGGCACTAGCGGGAGTCCTTGAGCAGTTCTTC
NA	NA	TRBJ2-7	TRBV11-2	CASSLKGVTHEQYF	TGTGCCAGCAGCTTAAAGGGAGTAACCCACGAGCAGTACTTC
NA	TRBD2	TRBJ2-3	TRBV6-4	CASSPGTSGRNTQYF	TGTGCCAGCAGTCCGGGGACTAGCGGGAGAAATACGCAGTATTTT
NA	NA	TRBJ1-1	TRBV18	CASHRAETEAFF	TGTGCCAGCCATCGAGCGGAAACTGAAGCTTTCTTT
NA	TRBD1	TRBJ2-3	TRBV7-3	CASSIGTATDTQYF	TGTGCCAGCAGCATAGGGACAGCCACAGATACGCAGTATTTT
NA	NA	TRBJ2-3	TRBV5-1	CASSSGTSTDTQYF	TGCGCCAGCAGCTCCGGGACTAGCACAGATACGCAGTATTTT
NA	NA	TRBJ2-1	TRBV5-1	CASKLGTYNEQFF	TGCGCCAGCAAACTAGGCACTTACAATGAGCAGTTCTTC
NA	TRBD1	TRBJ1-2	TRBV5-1	CASSWTGVLYGYTF	TGCGCCAGCAGCTGGACAGGGGTACTCTATGGCTACACCTTC
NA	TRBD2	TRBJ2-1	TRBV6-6	CASSYSAGGEQFF	TGTGCCAGCAGTTACTCGGCGGGAGGTGAGCAGTTCTTC
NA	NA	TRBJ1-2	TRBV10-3	CAISDSSGIDGYTF	TGTGCCATCAGCGACAGCAGCGGGATCGATGGCTACACCTTC
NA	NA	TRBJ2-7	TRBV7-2	CASSSRTSPEQYF	TGTGCCAGCAGCTCTCGTACTAGTCCCGAGCAGTACTTC
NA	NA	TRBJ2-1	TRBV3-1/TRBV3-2	CASSIRGYNEQFF	TGTGCCAGCAGCATTCGGGGGTACAATGAGCAGTTCTTC
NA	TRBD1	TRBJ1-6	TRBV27	CASSFRDRGSPLHF	TGTGCCAGCAGTTTTCGGGACAGGGGATCACCCCTCCACTTT
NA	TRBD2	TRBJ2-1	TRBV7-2	CASSPRRLGEGFF	TGTGCCAGCAGCCCGCGGAGATTGGGGGAGGGGTTCTTC
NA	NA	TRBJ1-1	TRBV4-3	CASSQDLADEAFF	TGCGCCAGCAGCCAAGATCTTGCGGATGAAGCTTTCTTT
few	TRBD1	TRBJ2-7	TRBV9	CASSVTGGGYEQYF	TGTGCCAGCAGCGTGACAGGGGGAGGCTACGAGCAGTACTTC
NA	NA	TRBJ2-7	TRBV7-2	CASSSGNKIYEQYF	TGTGCCAGCAGCTCGGGGAACAAGATCTACGAGCAGTACTTC
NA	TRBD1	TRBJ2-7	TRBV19	CASSITGVEQYF	TGTGCCAGTAGTATCACAGGGGTCGAGCAGTACTTC
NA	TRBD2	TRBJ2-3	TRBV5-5	CASSFSGTSTDTQYF	TGTGCCAGCAGCTTTAGCGGGACTAGCACAGATACGCAGTATTTT
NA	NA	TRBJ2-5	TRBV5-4	CASSLGADMFQETQYF	TGTGCCAGCAGCTTGGGGGCAGACATGTTCCAAGAGACCCAGTACTTC
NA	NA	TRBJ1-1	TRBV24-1	CATSDIRGVNFF	TGTGCCACCAGTGATATCCGAGGAGTTAATTTCTTT
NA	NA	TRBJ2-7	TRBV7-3	CASSLSQTYEQYF	TGTGCCAGCAGCTTATCCCAAACCTACGAGCAGTACTTC
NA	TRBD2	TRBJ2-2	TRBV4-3	CASSLIAGGTGELFF	TGCGCCAGCAGCCTAATAGCGGGAGGTACCGGGGAGCTGTTTTTT
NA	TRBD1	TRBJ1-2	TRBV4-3	CASSPDQGDYGYTF	TGCGCCAGCAGCCCAGACCAGGGGGACTATGGCTACACCTTC
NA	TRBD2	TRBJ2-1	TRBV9	CASSATGLAGNEQFF	TGTGCCAGCAGCGCCACGGGACTAGCGGGAAATGAGCAGTTCTTC
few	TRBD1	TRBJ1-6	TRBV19	CASSLGTGNNSPLHF	TGTGCCAGTAGCCTTGGGACAGGCAATAATTCACCCCTCCACTTT